These 5 T cell receptor beta chains were sequenced from one sample in a study of tumor-infiltrating lymphocytes in localized non-small cell lung cancer. Assay used: immunoSEQ multiplex PCR; TCRdb lists only in-frame clones, some missing. Seen here are fewer than 20,000 clones, 70% to 75% observed once, and the top ten hold roughly 4.5%. Sequenced sample: lung tumor tissue. The receptors shown here come from a human donor with non-small cell lung cancer.

V gene TRBV6-4 combines with J gene TRBJ1-3; TRBD1 is a possible D gene (5 bases). Trimming cost V 6 bases and J 0 bases, with 15 bases left between them. The length of the CDR3 is 16 residues. Germline lookup yields CDR1 MRHNA and CDR2 SNTAGT. CDR3 sequence: CASRGRGRRSGNTIYF. DNA for the CDR3: TGTGCCAGCAGGGGTCGGGGACGTCGCTCTGGAAACACCATATATTTT.

This chain joins TRBV18 and TRBJ2-1, with D perhaps matching TRBD1 (6 bases). Germline assignment: CDR1 KGHSH and CDR2 LQKENI. Trimming stripped 0 bases from V and 7 bases from J, with 16 bases between. CDR3 length: 16 amino acids. CDR3 DNA sequence: TGTGCCAGCTCACCACCTACTGGGGGCGCGAGGAATGAGCAGTTCTTC. Translated: CASSPPTGGARNEQFF.

V and J are TRBV7-9 and TRBJ1-2, with a weak D call TRBD1 (5 bases). There are 13 residues in the CDR3. Germline CDR1 is SEHNR and CDR2 is FQNEAQ (reference sequence). Deletions cut 4 bases from V and 6 bases from J, with 12 bases between. CDR3: CASSWDLGNGYTF. CDR3 coding DNA: TGTGCCAGCAGCTGGGACCTTGGGAATGGCTACACCTTC.

The chain carries TRBV2 and TRBJ2-3; D call uncertain. Germline values: CDR1 SNHLY, CDR2 FYNNEI. V was shortened by 1 base and J by 1 base, with 9 bases between the two germline ends. This CDR3 contains 15 residues. CDR3 amino acids: CASSEGGRGTDTQYF. The CDR3 DNA sequence: TGTGCCAGCAGTGAAGGGGGAAGGGGCACAGATACGCAGTATTTT.

The rearrangement uses TRBV19 and TRBJ1-3; D possibly corresponds to TRBD1 (5 bases). V was pared by 7 bases and J by 1 base, with 11 bases between. The germline V gene encodes CDR1 LNHDA and CDR2 SQIVND (reference sequence). This CDR3 comprises 14 residues. CDR3 nucleotides: TGTGCCAGTAAGACAGTTACTTCTGGAAACACCATATATTTT. As protein: CASKTVTSGNTIYF. Full variable domain (missing parts from reference TRBV19 and TRBJ1-3): DGGITQSPKYLFRKEGQNVTLSCEQNLNHDAMYWYRQDPGQGLRLIYYSQIVNDFQKGDIAEGYSVSREKKESFPLTVTSAQKNPTAFYLCASKTVTSGNTIYFGEGSWLTVV.